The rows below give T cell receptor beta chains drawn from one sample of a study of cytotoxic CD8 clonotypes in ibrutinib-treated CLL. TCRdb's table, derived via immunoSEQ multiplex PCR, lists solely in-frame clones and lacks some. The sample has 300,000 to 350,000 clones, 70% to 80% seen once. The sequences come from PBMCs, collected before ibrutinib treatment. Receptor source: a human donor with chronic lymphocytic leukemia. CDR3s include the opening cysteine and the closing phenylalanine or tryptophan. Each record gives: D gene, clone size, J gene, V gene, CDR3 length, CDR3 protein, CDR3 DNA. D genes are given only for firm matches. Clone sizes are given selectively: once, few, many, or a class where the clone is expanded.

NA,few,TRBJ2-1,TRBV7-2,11,CASSPYNEQFF,TGTGCCAGCAGTCCTTACAATGAGCAGTTCTTC
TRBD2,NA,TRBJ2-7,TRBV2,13,CASRPTSGHEQYF,TGTGCCAGCAGACCTACTAGCGGCCACGAGCAGTACTTC
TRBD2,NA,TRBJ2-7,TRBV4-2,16,CASSQGLAGGYSEQYF,TGTGCCAGCAGCCAAGGACTAGCGGGAGGATACTCCGAGCAGTACTTC
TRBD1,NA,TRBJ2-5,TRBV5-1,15,CASSSGTGGKETQYF,TGCGCCAGCAGCTCAGGGACAGGGGGCAAGGAGACCCAGTACTTC
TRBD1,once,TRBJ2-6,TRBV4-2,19,CASSHPGTDLFSGANVLTF,TGTGCCAGCAGCCATCCCGGGACAGATCTTTTCTCTGGGGCCAACGTCCTGACTTTC
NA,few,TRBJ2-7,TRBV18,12,CASSPLTHEQYF,TGTGCCAGCTCACCACTGACCCACGAGCAGTACTTC
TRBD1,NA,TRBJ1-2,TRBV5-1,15,CASSDRQGVSYGYTF,TGCGCCAGCAGCGATCGACAGGGGGTCAGCTATGGCTACACCTTC
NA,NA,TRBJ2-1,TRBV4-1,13,CASSQDPETKQFF,TGCGCCAGCAGCCAAGATCCCGAGACGAAGCAGTTCTTC
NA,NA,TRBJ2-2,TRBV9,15,CASTLGTENTGELFF,TGTGCCAGCACCCTCGGGACGGAGAACACCGGGGAGCTGTTTTTT
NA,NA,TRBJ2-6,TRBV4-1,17,CASSHQMATGGANVLTF,TGCGCCAGCAGCCATCAAATGGCGACGGGTGGGGCCAACGTCCTGACTTTC
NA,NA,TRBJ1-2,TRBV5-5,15,CASSLGGVTDYGYTF,TGTGCCAGCAGCTTGGGCGGGGTGACGGACTATGGCTACACCTTC
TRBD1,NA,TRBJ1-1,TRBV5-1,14,CASSLGTGSTEAFF,TGCGCCAGCAGCTTAGGGACAGGGAGTACTGAAGCTTTCTTT
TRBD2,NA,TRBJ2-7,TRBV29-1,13,CSASASGRLEQYF,TGCAGCGCTAGCGCTAGCGGGAGACTCGAGCAGTACTTC
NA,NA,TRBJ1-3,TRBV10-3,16,CAIGSRVGLSGNTIYF,TGTGCCATCGGGTCTCGTGTCGGTCTCTCTGGAAACACCATATATTTT
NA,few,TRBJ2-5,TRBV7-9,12,CASSFLQETQYF,TGTGCCAGCAGCTTCCTGCAAGAGACCCAGTACTTC
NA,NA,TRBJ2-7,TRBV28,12,CASWTASYEQYF,TGTGCCAGCTGGACAGCTTCCTACGAGCAGTACTTC
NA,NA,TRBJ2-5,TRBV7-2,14,CASSLVQARETQYF,TGTGCCAGCAGCTTAGTACAGGCGCGAGAGACCCAGTACTTC
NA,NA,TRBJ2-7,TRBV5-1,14,CASSLVGASYEQYF,TGCGCCAGCAGCTTGGTTGGGGCCAGCTACGAGCAGTACTTC
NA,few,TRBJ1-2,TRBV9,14,CASSVAQGQGGYTF,TGTGCCAGCAGCGTAGCCCAGGGCCAGGGTGGCTACACCTTC
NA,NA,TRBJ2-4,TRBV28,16,CASSDLTQLAKNIQYF,TGTGCCAGCAGTGACCTTACCCAGCTAGCCAAAAACATTCAGTACTTC
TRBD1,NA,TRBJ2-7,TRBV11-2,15,CASTVAGTGSFEQYF,TGTGCCAGCACTGTTGCCGGGACAGGGAGTTTCGAGCAGTACTTC
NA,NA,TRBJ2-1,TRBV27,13,CASSLRVYNEQFF,TGTGCCAGCAGTTTACGCGTTTACAATGAGCAGTTCTTC
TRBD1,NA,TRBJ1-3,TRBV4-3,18,CASSQDVADRGVGNTIYF,TGCGCCAGCAGCCAAGATGTTGCCGACAGGGGGGTCGGAAACACCATATATTTT
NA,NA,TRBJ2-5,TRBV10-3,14,CAISVFGNQETQYF,TGTGCCATCAGTGTATTTGGAAACCAAGAGACCCAGTACTTC
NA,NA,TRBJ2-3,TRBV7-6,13,CASSLGGLNTQYF,TGTGCCAGCAGCTTAGGCGGACTTAATACGCAGTATTTT
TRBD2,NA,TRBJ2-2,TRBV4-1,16,CASSQASGSGTGELFF,TGCGCCAGCAGCCAGGCTAGCGGGAGCGGCACCGGGGAGCTGTTTTTT
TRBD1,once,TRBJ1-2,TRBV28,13,CASSSGPTGAGTF,TGTGCCAGCAGTTCGGGACCCACAGGGGCGGGCACCTTC
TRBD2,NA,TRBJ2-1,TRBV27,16,CASSASGAGGYNEQFF,TGTGCCAGCAGTGCCTCAGGGGCGGGAGGGTACAATGAGCAGTTCTTC
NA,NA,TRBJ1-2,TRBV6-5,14,CASTRTGTGYGYTF,TGTGCCAGCACCAGGACCGGGACCGGCTATGGCTACACCTTC
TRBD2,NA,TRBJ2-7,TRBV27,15,CASSWLAGGSYEQYF,TGTGCCAGCAGTTGGCTTGCGGGAGGTTCCTACGAGCAGTACTTC
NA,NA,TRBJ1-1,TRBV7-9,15,CASSLGPGRNTEAFF,TGTGCCAGCAGCTTAGGGCCAGGGAGGAACACTGAAGCTTTCTTT
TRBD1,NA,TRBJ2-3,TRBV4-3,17,CASSTQRDSFSTDTQYF,TGCGCCAGCAGTACTCAACGGGACAGCTTTAGCACAGATACGCAGTATTTT
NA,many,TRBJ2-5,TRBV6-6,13,CASSYSREETQYF,TGTGCCAGCAGTTATTCCAGGGAAGAGACCCAGTACTTC
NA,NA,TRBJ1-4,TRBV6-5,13,CASSYSGDEKLFF,TGTGCCAGCAGTTACTCAGGAGATGAAAAACTGTTTTTT
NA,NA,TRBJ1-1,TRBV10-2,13,CASGRGGVTEAFF,TGCGCCAGCGGACGGGGAGGGGTCACTGAAGCTTTCTTT
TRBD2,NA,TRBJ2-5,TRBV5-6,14,CASSLGRGTEEQYF,TGTGCCAGCAGCTTGGGGCGGGGGACGGAGGAGCAGTACTTC
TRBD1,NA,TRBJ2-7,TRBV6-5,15,CASRLGTGIAYEQYF,TGTGCCAGCCGATTAGGGACAGGTATCGCCTACGAGCAGTACTTC
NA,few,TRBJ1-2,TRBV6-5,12,CASNDGNYGYTF,TGTGCCAGTAACGACGGTAACTATGGCTACACCTTC
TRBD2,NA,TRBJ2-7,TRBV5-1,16,CASSLGFSGLTYEQYF,TGCGCCAGCAGCTTGGGTTTTAGCGGGCTTACCTACGAGCAGTACTTC
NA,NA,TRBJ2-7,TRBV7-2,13,CASSSPSSYEQYF,TGTGCCAGCAGCTCCCCTAGCTCCTACGAGCAGTACTTC
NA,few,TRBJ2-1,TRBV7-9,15,CASSLEHMYYNEQFF,TGTGCCAGCAGCTTAGAACACATGTACTACAATGAGCAGTTCTTC
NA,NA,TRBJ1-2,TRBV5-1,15,CASRLNSGANYGYTF,TGCGCCAGCCGTCTCAATTCGGGGGCTAACTATGGCTACACCTTC
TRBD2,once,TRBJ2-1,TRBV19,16,CASSKTSGRFYNEQFF,TGTGCCAGTAGTAAAACTAGCGGGAGGTTCTACAATGAGCAGTTCTTC
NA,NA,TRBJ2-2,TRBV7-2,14,CASSSRGEAGELFF,TGTGCCAGCAGCTCCAGGGGGGAGGCCGGGGAGCTGTTTTTT
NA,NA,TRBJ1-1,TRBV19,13,CASSPGGGTEAFF,TGTGCCAGTAGCCCCGGGGGCGGCACTGAAGCTTTCTTT
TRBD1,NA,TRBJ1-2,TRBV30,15,CAWSGVDRGAGGYTF,TGTGCCTGGAGTGGAGTAGACAGGGGAGCGGGTGGCTACACCTTC
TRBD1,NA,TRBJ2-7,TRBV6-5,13,CASIDRASYEQYF,TGTGCCAGCATTGACAGGGCAAGCTACGAGCAGTACTTC
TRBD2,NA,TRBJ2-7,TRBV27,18,CASSPGMVEGGWSYEQYF,TGTGCCAGCAGCCCTGGGATGGTAGAGGGAGGGTGGTCCTACGAGCAGTACTTC
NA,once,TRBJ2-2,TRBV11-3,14,CASSFDRNTGELFF,TGTGCCAGCAGCTTCGACAGGAACACCGGGGAGCTGTTTTTT
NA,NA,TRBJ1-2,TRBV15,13,CATSTGTHYGYTF,TGTGCCACCAGCACAGGGACACACTATGGCTACACCTTC
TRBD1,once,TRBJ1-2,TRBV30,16,CAADLGQDEVSYGYTF,TGTGCCGCAGACCTCGGACAGGATGAGGTTTCATATGGCTACACCTTC
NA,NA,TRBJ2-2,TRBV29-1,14,CSFIRELNTGELFF,TGCAGCTTTATCAGGGAGCTGAACACCGGGGAGCTGTTTTTT
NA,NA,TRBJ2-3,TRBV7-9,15,CASSFGLLATDTQYF,TGTGCCAGCAGCTTCGGTTTGTTGGCCACAGATACGCAGTATTTT
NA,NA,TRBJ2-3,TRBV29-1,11,CSVPGGHTQYF,TGCAGCGTCCCTGGGGGCCATACGCAGTATTTT
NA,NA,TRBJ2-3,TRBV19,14,CASKVQDSTDTQYF,TGTGCCAGTAAGGTACAGGATAGCACAGATACGCAGTATTTT